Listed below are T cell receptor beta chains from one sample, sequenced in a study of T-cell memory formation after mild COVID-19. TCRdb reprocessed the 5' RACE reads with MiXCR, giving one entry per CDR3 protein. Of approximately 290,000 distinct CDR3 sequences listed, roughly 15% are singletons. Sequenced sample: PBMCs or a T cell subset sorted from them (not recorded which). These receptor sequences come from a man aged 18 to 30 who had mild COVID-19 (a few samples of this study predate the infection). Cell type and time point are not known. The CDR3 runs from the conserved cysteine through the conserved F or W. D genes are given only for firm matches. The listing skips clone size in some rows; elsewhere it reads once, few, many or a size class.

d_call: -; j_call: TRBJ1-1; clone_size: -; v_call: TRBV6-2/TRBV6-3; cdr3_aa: CASSYSIGMNTEAFF; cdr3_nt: TGTGCCAGCAGTTACTCAATCGGGATGAACACTGAAGCTTTCTTT
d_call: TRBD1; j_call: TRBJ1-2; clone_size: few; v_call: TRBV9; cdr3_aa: CASSVAQGQPNYGYTF; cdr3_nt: TGTGCCAGCAGCGTAGCTCAGGGACAGCCTAACTATGGCTACACCTTC
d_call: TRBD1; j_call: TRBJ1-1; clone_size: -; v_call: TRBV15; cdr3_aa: CATSIRTGVMNTEAFF; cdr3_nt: TGTGCCACCAGCATAAGGACAGGCGTTATGAACACTGAAGCTTTCTTT
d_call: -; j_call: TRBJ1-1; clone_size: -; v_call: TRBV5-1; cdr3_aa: CASSQGWGDTEAFF; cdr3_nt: TGCGCCAGCAGTCAAGGTTGGGGGGACACTGAAGCTTTCTTT
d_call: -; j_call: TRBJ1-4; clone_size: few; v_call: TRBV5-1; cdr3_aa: CASSPAGANEKLFF; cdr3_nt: TGCGCCAGCAGCCCGGCGGGCGCTAATGAAAAACTGTTTTTT
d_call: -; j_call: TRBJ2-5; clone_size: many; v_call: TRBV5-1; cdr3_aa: CASSTSYRDETQYF; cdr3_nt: TGCGCCAGCAGCACCTCATACAGAGATGAGACCCAGTACTTC
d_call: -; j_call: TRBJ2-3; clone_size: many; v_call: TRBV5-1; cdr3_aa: CASMLMETDTQYF; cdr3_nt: TGCGCCAGCATGTTGATGGAGACAGATACGCAGTATTTT
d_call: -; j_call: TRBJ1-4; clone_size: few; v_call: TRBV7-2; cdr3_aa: CASSQTGLQRRGEKLFF; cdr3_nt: TGTGCCAGCAGCCAAACCGGACTACAACGACGAGGAGAAAAACTGTTTTTT
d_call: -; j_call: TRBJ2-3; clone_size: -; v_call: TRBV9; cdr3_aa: CASAKGPQAVDTQYF; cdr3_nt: TGTGCCAGCGCCAAGGGCCCCCAGGCAGTCGATACGCAGTATTTT
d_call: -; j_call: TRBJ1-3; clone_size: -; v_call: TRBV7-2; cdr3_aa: CASSFIGNTIYF; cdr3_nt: TGTGCCAGCAGCTTTATCGGAAACACCATATATTTT
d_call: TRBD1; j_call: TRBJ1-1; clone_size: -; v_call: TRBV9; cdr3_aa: CASSVATGGTEAFF; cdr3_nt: TGTGCCAGCAGCGTAGCGACAGGGGGCACTGAAGCTTTCTTT
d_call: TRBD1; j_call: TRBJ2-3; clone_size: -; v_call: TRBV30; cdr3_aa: CAWSQGGTDTQYF; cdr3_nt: TGTGCCTGGAGTCAGGGGGGCACAGATACGCAGTATTTT
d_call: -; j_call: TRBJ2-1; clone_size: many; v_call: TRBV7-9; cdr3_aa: CASWDGGPYNEQFF; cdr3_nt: TGTGCCAGCTGGGACGGGGGCCCCTACAATGAGCAGTTCTTC
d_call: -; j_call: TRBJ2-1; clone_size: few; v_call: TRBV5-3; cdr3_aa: CARNGRGSEDNEQFF; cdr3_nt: TGTGCCAGAAACGGTCGGGGGTCCGAAGACAATGAGCAGTTCTTC
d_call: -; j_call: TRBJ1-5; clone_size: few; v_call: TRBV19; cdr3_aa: CASSIRPSNQPQHF; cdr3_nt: TGTGCCAGTAGTATCAGACCGTCGAATCAGCCCCAGCATTTT
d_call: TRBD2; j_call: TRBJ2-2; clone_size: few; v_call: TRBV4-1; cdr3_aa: CASKPGGSTGELFF; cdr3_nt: TGCGCCAGTAAGCCGGGGGGATCGACCGGGGAGCTGTTTTTT
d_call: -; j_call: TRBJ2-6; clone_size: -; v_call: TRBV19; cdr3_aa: CASSTGQGANVLTF; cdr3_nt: TGTGCCAGTAGTACCGGACAGGGGGCCAACGTCCTGACTTTC
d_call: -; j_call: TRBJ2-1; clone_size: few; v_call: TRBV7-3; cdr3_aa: CASSFGHVSPYNEQFF; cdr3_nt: TGTGCCAGCAGCTTCGGACACGTAAGTCCCTACAATGAGCAGTTCTTC
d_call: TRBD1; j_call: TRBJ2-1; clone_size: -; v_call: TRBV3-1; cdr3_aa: CACSPGDREAFF; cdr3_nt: TGTGCCTGCAGCCCAGGCGACAGGGAAGCGTTCTTC
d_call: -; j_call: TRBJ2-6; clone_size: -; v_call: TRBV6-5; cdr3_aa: CASNYAPGTPSSGANVLTF; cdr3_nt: TGTGCCAGCAATTACGCCCCCGGCACGCCCAGCTCTGGGGCCAACGTCCTGACTTTC
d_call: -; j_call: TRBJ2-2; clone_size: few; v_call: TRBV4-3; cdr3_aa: CASSRRAPPGELFF; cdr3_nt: TGCGCCAGCAGCCGACGGGCCCCGCCCGGGGAGCTGTTTTTT
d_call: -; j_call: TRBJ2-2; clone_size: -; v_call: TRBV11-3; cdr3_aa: CASSDQSRGVGELFF; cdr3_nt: TGTGCCAGCAGCGACCAGTCGCGGGGAGTCGGGGAGCTGTTTTTT
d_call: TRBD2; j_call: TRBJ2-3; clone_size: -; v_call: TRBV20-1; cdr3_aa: CSASTSGGDTQYF; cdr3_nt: TGCAGTGCCTCTACTAGCGGGGGTGATACGCAGTATTTT
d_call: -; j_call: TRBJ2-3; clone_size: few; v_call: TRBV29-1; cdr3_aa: CSVDGDIRQFSTDTQYF; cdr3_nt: TGCAGCGTTGACGGGGACATTCGGCAGTTTAGCACAGATACGCAGTATTTT
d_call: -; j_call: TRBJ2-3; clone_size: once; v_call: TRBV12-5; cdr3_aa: CASGIGDTQYF; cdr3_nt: TGTGCTAGTGGCATAGGAGATACGCAGTATTTT
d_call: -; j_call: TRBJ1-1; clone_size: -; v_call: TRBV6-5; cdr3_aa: CASRGAYTEAFF; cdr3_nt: TGTGCCAGTCGTGGGGCTTATACTGAAGCTTTCTTT
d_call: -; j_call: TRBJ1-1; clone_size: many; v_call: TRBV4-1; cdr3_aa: CASSQFQGFSPNTEAFF; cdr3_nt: TGCGCCAGCAGCCAATTCCAGGGATTTTCCCCGAACACTGAAGCTTTCTTT
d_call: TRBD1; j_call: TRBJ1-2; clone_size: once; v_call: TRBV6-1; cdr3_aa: CASSRDRGSGYTF; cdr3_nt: TGTGCCAGCAGTAGGGACAGGGGCTCGGGCTACACCTTC
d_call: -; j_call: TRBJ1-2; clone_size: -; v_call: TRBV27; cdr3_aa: CASRNGWAGYTF; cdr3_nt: TGTGCCAGCAGGAATGGCTGGGCTGGCTACACCTTC
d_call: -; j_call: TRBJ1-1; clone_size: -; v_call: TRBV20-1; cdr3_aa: CSGTGPYTEAFF; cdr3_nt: TGCAGTGGGACGGGCCCCTACACTGAAGCTTTCTTT
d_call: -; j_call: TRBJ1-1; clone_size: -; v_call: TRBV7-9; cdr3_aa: CASSSAFSGNTEAFF; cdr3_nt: TGTGCCAGCAGCTCGGCCTTCAGCGGGAACACTGAAGCTTTCTTT
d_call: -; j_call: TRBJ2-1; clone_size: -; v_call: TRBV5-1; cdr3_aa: CASSQTPGDEQFF; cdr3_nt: TGCGCCAGCAGCCAGACACCCGGGGACGAGCAGTTCTTC
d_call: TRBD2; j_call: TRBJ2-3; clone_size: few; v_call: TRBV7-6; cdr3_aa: CASSGRLAGALDTQYF; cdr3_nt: TGTGCCAGCAGCGGCCGACTAGCGGGGGCACTAGATACGCAGTATTTT
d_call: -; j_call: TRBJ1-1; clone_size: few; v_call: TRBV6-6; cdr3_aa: CASSYSSHSTEAFF; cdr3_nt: TGTGCCAGCAGTTACTCGTCTCATAGCACTGAAGCTTTCTTT
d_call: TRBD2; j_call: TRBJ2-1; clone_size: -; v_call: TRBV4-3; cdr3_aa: CASSQGVAGVLSYNEQFF; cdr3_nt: TGCGCCAGCAGCCAAGGGGTAGCGGGGGTCCTCTCCTACAATGAGCAGTTCTTC
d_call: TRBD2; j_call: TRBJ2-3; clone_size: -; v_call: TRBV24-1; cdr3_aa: CATSDGLAGGSTDTQYF; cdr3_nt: TGTGCCACCAGTGACGGGCTAGCGGGGGGTAGCACAGATACGCAGTATTTT
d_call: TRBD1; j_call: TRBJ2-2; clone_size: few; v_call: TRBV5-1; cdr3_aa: CASSLIFPGQATRELPNTGELFF; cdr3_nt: TGCGCCAGCAGCTTGATTTTCCCCGGACAGGCAACCCGAGAACTTCCGAACACCGGGGAGCTGTTTTTT
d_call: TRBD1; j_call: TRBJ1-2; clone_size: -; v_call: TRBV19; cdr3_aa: CASIHPGQYGYTF; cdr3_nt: TGTGCCAGCATACACCCGGGACAGTATGGCTACACCTTC
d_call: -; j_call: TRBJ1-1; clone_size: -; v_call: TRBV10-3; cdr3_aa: CATGSAGQGNTEAFF; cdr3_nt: TGTGCCACCGGGAGTGCTGGGCAGGGGAACACTGAAGCTTTCTTT
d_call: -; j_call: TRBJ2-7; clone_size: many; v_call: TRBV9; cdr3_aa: CASSVAGTVSSYEQYF; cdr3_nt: TGTGCCAGCAGCGTAGCTGGGACGGTAAGCTCCTACGAGCAGTACTTC
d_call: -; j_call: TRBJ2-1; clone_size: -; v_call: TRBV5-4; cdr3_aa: CASSSRVGEQFF; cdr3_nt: TGTGCCAGCAGCTCAAGGGTGGGTGAGCAGTTCTTC
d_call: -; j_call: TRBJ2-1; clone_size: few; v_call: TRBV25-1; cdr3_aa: CASTFLLGFF; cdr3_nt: TGTGCCAGCACTTTTCTCCTGGGGTTCTTC
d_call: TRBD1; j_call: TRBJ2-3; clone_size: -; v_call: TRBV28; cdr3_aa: CASSTLGTASTDTQYF; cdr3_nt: TGTGCCAGCAGCACCCTTGGGACAGCTAGCACAGATACGCAGTATTTT
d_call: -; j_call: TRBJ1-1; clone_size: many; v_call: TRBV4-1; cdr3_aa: CASSRRLNTEAFF; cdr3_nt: TGCGCCAGCAGCCGAAGGTTGAACACTGAAGCTTTCTTT
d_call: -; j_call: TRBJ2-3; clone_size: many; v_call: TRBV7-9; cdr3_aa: CATSAYIGATDTQYF; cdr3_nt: TGTGCCACATCAGCCTATATTGGGGCCACAGATACGCAGTATTTT